Presented here are 17 T cell receptor beta chains from one specimen sequenced in a study of Tregs in tolerant kidney transplant recipients. TCRdb's copy holds only in-frame clones and misses some; the assay was immunoSEQ multiplex PCR. Among about 69,000 clones, roughly nine tenths were seen once, and the ten largest hold roughly 0.4%. Sequenced material: CD4+ T cells from blood, taken before the transplant. All receptors come from a human donor who received a combined kidney and bone marrow transplant.

The J gene is TRBJ2-2, the V gene TRBV30; TRBD1 is a possible D gene (5 bases). From germline, CDR1 is GTSNPN and CDR2 SVGIG (reference sequence). The CDR3 is 14 residues long. The V end lost 1 base, the J end lost 7 bases, and 13 bases lay between the germline ends. CDR3 in amino acids: CAWSAWTHGGELFF. The CDR3 DNA is TGTGCCTGGAGTGCCTGGACACATGGCGGGGAGCTGTTTTTT.

The V gene is TRBV27, the J gene TRBJ1-2; 9 nucleotides align to TRBD1. V gave up 3 bases and J gave up 3 bases; unmatched junction bases: 5. The CDR3 spans 15 residues. Germline loops: CDR1 MNHEY, CDR2 SMNVEV (reference sequence). DNA for the CDR3: TGTGCCAGCAGTTTGGTCGGACAGGGGCACTATGGCTACACCTTC. It yields the protein CASSLVGQGHYGYTF.

The V and J genes are TRBV5-5 and TRBJ2-7, with D tentatively TRBD2 (6 bases). The CDR3 spans 14 residues. CDR1 is SGHKS, CDR2 YYEKEE, per germline (reference sequence). The V end was cut by 3 bases, the J end by 6 bases, with 16 bases between. This CDR3 reads CASSSRTPGGEQYF. The CDR3 region has the DNA TGTGCCAGCAGCTCGCGGACCCCCGGGGGCGAGCAGTACTTC.

The chain carries TRBV6-1 and TRBJ2-7, with 11 nucleotides matching TRBD2. The J segment lost 3 bases and the V segment lost 7 bases, leaving 8 bases of the junction unmatched. Germline V CDR1 and CDR2: MNHNS, SASEGT. There are 15 residues in the CDR3. CDR3 DNA: TGTGCCAGCAATCGGGGACTAGCGGAAGTCTACGAGCAGTACTTC. It encodes CASNRGLAEVYEQYF.

The gene calls are TRBV10-1 and TRBJ1-2; no firm D call. V was shortened by 5 bases and J by 5 bases, with 12 bases between the two germline ends. Germline V lookup: CDR1 WNHNN, CDR2 SYGVQD (reference sequence). The CDR3 is 13 residues long. CDR3 region: CASSTQPGYGYTF. In nucleotides, the CDR3 is TGCGCCAGCAGTACGCAACCGGGGTATGGCTACACCTTC.

The J gene is TRBJ2-7, the V gene TRBV11-2; 12 bases map to TRBD1. The germline V gene encodes CDR1 SGHAT and CDR2 FQNNGV. J gave up 3 bases and V 5 bases, and 5 bases lay outside the gene matches. This CDR3 spans 15 amino acids. In DNA, the CDR3 is TGTGCCAGCAGCCTAGGGACAGGGGGCCGCTACGAGCAGTACTTC. This codes for CASSLGTGGRYEQYF. Full variable domain (missing parts from reference TRBV11-2 and TRBJ2-7): EAGVAQSPRYKIIEKRQSVAFWCNPISGHATLYWYQQILGQGPKLLIQFQNNGVVDDSQLPKDRFSAERLKGVDSTLKIQPAKLEDSAVYLCASSLGTGGRYEQYFGPGTRLTVT.

The chain is built from TRBV5-4 and TRBJ2-1; 12 positions agree with TRBD1. Trimming removed 5 bases from V and 9 bases from J; junction bases left unmatched: 9. Germline CDR1 reads SGHNT; CDR2 reads YYREEE (reference sequence). The CDR3 consists of 15 residues. In DNA form, the CDR3 reads TGTGCCAGCAGTCGTACCGGGACAGGGGGCTTTGAGCAGTTCTTC. This translates into CASSRTGTGGFEQFF.

This clone is a singleton in its sample. The genes are TRBV6-1 and TRBJ1-4; weak D call: TRBD1 (6 bases). Deletions cut 2 bases from V and 8 bases from J, with 6 bases between. The CDR3 covers 12 residues. The V gene's germline CDR1 is MNHNS and CDR2 SASEGT. The CDR3 DNA reads as TGTGCCAGCAGTGAACAGGGGGAAAAACTGTTTTTT. Amino acid sequence: CASSEQGEKLFF.

J is TRBJ2-5 and V is TRBV4-2, with TRBD2 identical over 7 bases. CDR1 is LGHNA and CDR2 is YNFKEQ in the germline V gene. The ends lost 4 bases at V and 1 base at J; junction bases unmatched: 6. The CDR3 is made up of 15 amino acids. The CDR3 sequence: CASSPTWGGQETQYF. CDR3 nucleotides: TGTGCCAGCAGCCCTACGTGGGGGGGCCAAGAGACCCAGTACTTC.

The chain recombines TRBV28 with TRBJ2-2; D gene ambiguous. CDR1 is MDHEN and CDR2 is SYDVKM in the germline V gene. The CDR3 spans 15 residues. Trimming left V 6 bases short and J 7 bases short, with 18 bases between. The CDR3: CASRKNVRHSGELFF. The CDR3, as DNA: TGTGCCAGCAGAAAAAACGTGCGGCATAGCGGGGAGCTGTTTTTT.

Only one count was recorded for this clone. Other nucleotide sequences from this sample produce the same CDR3. The rearrangement joins TRBV18 to TRBJ2-2; 8 bases align to TRBD1. This CDR3 has 15 residues. CDR1 is KGHSH and CDR2 is LQKENI in the germline V gene. J was trimmed by 4 bases and V by 3 bases; bases with no gene match: 4. CDR3 amino acids: CASSPGQGRTGELFF. CDR3 DNA sequence: TGTGCCAGCTCACCCGGACAGGGACGCACCGGGGAGCTGTTTTTT.

The V gene is TRBV19, the J gene TRBJ1-5; D possibly corresponds to TRBD1 (6 bases). V lost 3 bases and J lost 6, with 9 bases in between. From germline, CDR1 is LNHDA and CDR2 SQIVND (reference sequence). CDR3 length: 13 amino acids. CDR3 protein: CASSMDSSQPQHF. The CDR3, as DNA: TGTGCCAGTAGTATGGACAGTTCTCAGCCCCAGCATTTT.

The gene calls are TRBV5-1 and TRBJ2-5; 8 bases match TRBD1. Germline trimming cut 3 bases from V and 5 bases from J; bases unmatched to any gene: 9. CDR3 length: 15 residues. CDR1 and CDR2 from the germline V gene are SGHRS and YFSETQ. CDR3 sequence: CASSSGQGVGETQYF. The CDR3 DNA is TGCGCCAGCAGCTCCGGACAGGGAGTAGGGGAGACCCAGTACTTC.

This chain connects TRBV29-1 to TRBJ2-3; TRBD2 might be the D (7 bases). Deletions cut 5 bases from V and 6 bases from J, with 18 bases between. Germline-derived CDR1 and CDR2 are SQVTM and ANQGSEA. This CDR3 contains 14 residues. The CDR3 coding sequence is TGCAGCGTTAAAGGGGGGGGCCAACAGGATACGCAGTATTTT. Translating it yields CSVKGGGQQDTQYF.

This chain joins TRBV29-1 and TRBJ1-2; D remains unclear. This CDR3 has 12 residues. The V end lost 3 bases, the J end lost 4 bases, and 9 bases lay between the germline ends. Germline values: CDR1 SQVTM, CDR2 ANQGSEA. CDR3 in amino acids: CSVDPSTYGYTF. Written as DNA, the CDR3 is TGCAGCGTTGACCCCAGTACCTATGGCTACACCTTC.

In this sample, this clone turned up a few times. This chain connects TRBV18 to TRBJ2-7; 10 bases align to TRBD1. The V segment lost 2 bases and the J segment 6 bases; nucleotides outside the gene matches: 7. The CDR3 contains 15 residues. Germline CDR1 and CDR2: KGHSH and LQKENI. DNA of the CDR3: TGTGCCAGCTCACCAATTGGACAGGGGGTTGCCGAGCAGTACTTC. The encoded protein is CASSPIGQGVAEQYF.

This clone was detected only a few times. This rearrangement joins TRBV29-1 to TRBJ1-5, with D perhaps TRBD1 (6 bases). CDR3 length equals 12 residues. The germline V gene encodes CDR1 SQVTM and CDR2 ANQGSEA. The germline V and J ends were trimmed by 3 bases and 9 bases, with 12 bases remaining between them. The CDR3 DNA is TGCAGCGTTGAGGACAGCTTTGGGCCCCAGCATTTT. This translates into CSVEDSFGPQHF.